This TCR beta chain was recorded in a study of tumor-infiltrating lymphocytes in primary liver carcinoma. As for the study in general: The patients had histopathologically diagnosed primary liver carcinoma, and their disease was treated by surgical resection. Each sample had roughly 3.5 to 8 million productive TCRbeta reads regardless of tissue type.

The V and J ends lost 9 bases and 2 bases, in that order; junction bases with no gene match: 19. The germline V gene has CDR1 SGHAT and CDR2 FQNNGV. CDR3 length: 18 residues. This clonotype has more than one count but fewer than ten. Blood RNA came from unsorted whole blood; germline DNA was also extracted. About 4 milliliters of peripheral blood were drawn preoperatively. A constant-region primer served to make TCR beta cDNA from around 500 ng total RNA. ARM-PCR was slightly modified, and three nested multiplex PCR rounds with it gave rise to the TCR beta libraries. TRBV1-TRBV30 forward primers and a C-beta reverse primer were used in the first two PCR rounds, which each ran for approximately 11 cycles. TCRdb re-called the multiplex PCR reads through MiXCR, storing one row per CDR3 protein. The sample includes approximately 340,000 distinct CDR3 sequences, 65% of them seen just once.

This chain uses TRBV11-2 with TRBJ2-1, with 7 bases identical to TRBD2. Sequencing input: peripheral blood. The source of this sequence is a man aged 40-49 years with primary liver carcinoma and hepatitis B virus infection. The CDR3 protein is CASIDLSGRAFPYNEQFF. CDR3 bases: TGTGCCAGTATCGATCTTAGTGGGAGGGCCTTCCCCTACAATGAGCAGTTCTTC.